These T cell receptor beta chains were read from a single sample in a study of technical replicates of blood from a few donors. Using immunoSEQ multiplex PCR, the repertoire was profiled, and TCRdb retains in-frame clones only, with some absent. The repertoire holds 60,000 to 65,000 clones, with 75% to 90% as singletons. The sequencing sample was made of PBMCs. Source of these receptors: a human donor in good health. Some clones in this sample may be carry-over from other donors' samples. Both conserved end residues are part of each CDR3. Each record gives: CDR3 DNA, CDR3 protein, V gene, D gene, clone size, J gene. The D gene is left open where the match is weak. Clone sizes are given selectively: once, few, many, or a class where the clone is expanded.

TGTGCCAGCACCGAAACTAGCGGGAGTTCGGTGAATGAGCAGTTCTTC | CASTETSGSSVNEQFF | TRBV2 | TRBD2 | . | TRBJ2-1
TGTGCCAGCAGCCCTCGAGGCATCACGGACACTGAAGCTTTCTTT | CASSPRGITDTEAFF | TRBV7-2 | . | . | TRBJ1-1
TGTGCCAGCAGCTTAGGAGACAGGGGTCGGGAGACCCAGTACTTC | CASSLGDRGRETQYF | TRBV13 | TRBD1 | . | TRBJ2-5
TGTGCCAGCAGTGAAGAGGGACAACCGAACACTGAAGCTTTCTTT | CASSEEGQPNTEAFF | TRBV6-1 | . | medium-sized | TRBJ1-1
TGTGCCAGCAGTCCCGTAGCCCAGCCCAGGGGAGAGACCCAGTACTTC | CASSPVAQPRGETQYF | TRBV27 | . | . | TRBJ2-5
TGTGCCAGCAGCCAAGCAGGTCACAATGAGCAGTTCTTC | CASSQAGHNEQFF | TRBV4-2 | . | . | TRBJ2-1
TGTGCCAGCAGCCGGACTAGCAGAGAGACCCAGTACTTC | CASSRTSRETQYF | TRBV7-6 | TRBD2 | . | TRBJ2-5
TGTGCCAGCAGATGGGGCAGGTTCTCCGAGCAGTACTTC | CASRWGRFSEQYF | TRBV6-4 | . | . | TRBJ2-7
TGTGCCAGTAGTAAACAAGGGACAGGGTTGACAGATACGCAGTATTTT | CASSKQGTGLTDTQYF | TRBV19 | TRBD1 | . | TRBJ2-3
TGTGCCAGCAGCTTAGACAGGGGTAAATATGGCTACACCTTC | CASSLDRGKYGYTF | TRBV7-9 | TRBD1 | few | TRBJ1-2
TGTGCCAGTAGTTCCCCGGCAGGGTTGATGTGGGCTTTCTTT | CASSSPAGLMWAFF | TRBV19 | . | few | TRBJ1-1
TGTGCCACCAGCAGAGCCTTTTGGTCGGGAGAGCAGTACTTC | CATSRAFWSGEQYF | TRBV15 | . | . | TRBJ2-7
TGTGCCAGCAGCTTGGTGGGGGCCCGAAACTCCTACGAGCAGTACTTC | CASSLVGARNSYEQYF | TRBV5-6 | . | . | TRBJ2-7
TGCGCCAGCAGCCAAGAGGGACAGGGTACCCACGAGCAGTACTTC | CASSQEGQGTHEQYF | TRBV4-1 | TRBD1 | . | TRBJ2-7
TGTGCCAGCAACGGACAGGGATTCACTGAAGCTTTCTTT | CASNGQGFTEAFF | TRBV2 | TRBD1 | few | TRBJ1-1
TGTGCCAGCAGTGCCCGGGACAGGGTTTTAGGAGATGGCTACACCTTC | CASSARDRVLGDGYTF | TRBV27 | TRBD1 | . | TRBJ1-2
TGTGCCAGCAGACTAGAGGGCTATAATTCACCCCTCCACTTT | CASRLEGYNSPLHF | TRBV27 | . | . | TRBJ1-6
TGTGCCAGCAGACTCGGGTTTTCTGGGACCCAGTACTTC | CASRLGFSGTQYF | TRBV6-5 | . | once | TRBJ2-5
TGTGCCAGCAGTGAAAGCGGGGGACACTCCTACGAGCAGTACTTC | CASSESGGHSYEQYF | TRBV2 | TRBD2 | . | TRBJ2-7
TGTGCCAGCAGTCCACGGACAGCTGGGAGGCAGTATTTT | CASSPRTAGRQYF | TRBV27 | . | . | TRBJ2-3
TGTGCCAGCACCTCTACGGCTAACTATGGCTACACCTTC | CASTSTANYGYTF | TRBV6-5 | . | . | TRBJ1-2
TGTGCCAGCAGCTTCACGTGGGGGGGTTCCGAGCAGTACTTC | CASSFTWGGSEQYF | TRBV5-6 | TRBD2 | . | TRBJ2-7
TGTGCCAGCAGCCAAAGCCCGATAGGGGCCTACGAGCAGTACTTC | CASSQSPIGAYEQYF | TRBV4-2 | . | . | TRBJ2-7
TGTGCCAGCAGGTTGGACAGACTCAATCAGCCCCAGCATTTT | CASRLDRLNQPQHF | TRBV6-1 | . | . | TRBJ1-5
TGTGCCAGCAGCCAACAAGGGGTCTATGGCTACACCTTC | CASSQQGVYGYTF | TRBV14 | . | . | TRBJ1-2
TGTGCCAGCAGCCCTAGCGGGGTCCCCGGCACAGATACGCAGTATTTT | CASSPSGVPGTDTQYF | TRBV14 | TRBD2 | . | TRBJ2-3
TGTGCCAGCAACAACAGGAACACTGAAGCTTTCTTT | CASNNRNTEAFF | TRBV6-5 | . | . | TRBJ1-1
TGTGCCAGCAGCCTGGGACAGGGGGCCAATGAGCAGTTCTTC | CASSLGQGANEQFF | TRBV7-8 | TRBD1 | . | TRBJ2-1
TGTGCCAGTAGTGGGGGACAGTTAAACACCGGGGAGCTGTTTTTT | CASSGGQLNTGELFF | TRBV19 | TRBD1 | . | TRBJ2-2
TGTGCCAGTAGTCCCGGACAGGGGGCCAATTCACCCCTCCACTTT | CASSPGQGANSPLHF | TRBV19 | TRBD1 | . | TRBJ1-6
TGTGCCAGCAGCCAGCGGGTACAAGTTTCCAATGAGCAGTTCTTC | CASSQRVQVSNEQFF | TRBV2 | . | . | TRBJ2-1
TGTGCCAGCAGCCTTGACAGGGGCCTCTCCTACGAGCAGTACTTC | CASSLDRGLSYEQYF | TRBV6-5 | TRBD1 | . | TRBJ2-7
TGTGCCAGCAGCTTCGACAGGGTAAACACTGAAGCTTTCTTT | CASSFDRVNTEAFF | TRBV11-2 | TRBD1 | few | TRBJ1-1
TGCAGCGTTCCGGGACTAGTCCCCTACGAGCAGTACTTC | CSVPGLVPYEQYF | TRBV29-1 | TRBD2 | . | TRBJ2-7
TGTGCCAGCAGTGACCAGGGTGGCCAGCCCCAGCATTTT | CASSDQGGQPQHF | TRBV6-4 | . | . | TRBJ1-5
TGTGCCAGCACAACAGGGCGAAGAGGAAACACCATATATTTT | CASTTGRRGNTIYF | TRBV6-5 | . | . | TRBJ1-3
TGCGCCAGCAGCCCAACTAGCGGATTATCCTACGAGCAGTACTTC | CASSPTSGLSYEQYF | TRBV5-1 | TRBD2 | . | TRBJ2-7
TGTGCCAGCAGCGAAACAGGGTTACTTGAAAAACTGTTTTTT | CASSETGLLEKLFF | TRBV7-9 | . | . | TRBJ1-4
TGTGCCAGCAGTGGGTCGGCGGGGGGTAAAGAGACCCAGTACTTC | CASSGSAGGKETQYF | TRBV6-6 | TRBD2 | . | TRBJ2-5
TGTGCCAGTAGTGTAAAGGGACAGGGAGGTTACGAGCAGTACTTC | CASSVKGQGGYEQYF | TRBV19 | TRBD1 | . | TRBJ2-7
TGTGCCATCAGTGATTCTAGCGCCAGGGCGTACACAGATACGCAGTATTTT | CAISDSSARAYTDTQYF | TRBV10-3 | . | . | TRBJ2-3
TGTGCCAGCTCAATATACAGGGACCAAGAGACCCAGTACTTC | CASSIYRDQETQYF | TRBV18 | . | . | TRBJ2-5
TGTGCCAGCAGCAACCGGGGAGCGGGGGCGGATACGCAGTATTTT | CASSNRGAGADTQYF | TRBV7-6 | TRBD2 | . | TRBJ2-3
TGTGCCAGCAGCCGGGGGGAGAGTTCACCCCTCCACTTT | CASSRGESSPLHF | TRBV7-9 | . | few | TRBJ1-6
TGTGCCAGCTCACCACCGGGACAGGTTACTGAAGCTTTCTTT | CASSPPGQVTEAFF | TRBV18 | TRBD1 | . | TRBJ1-1
TGTGCCAGCAGTTACCGGGACAGTTATGAAAAACTGTTTTTT | CASSYRDSYEKLFF | TRBV6-6 | TRBD1 | . | TRBJ1-4